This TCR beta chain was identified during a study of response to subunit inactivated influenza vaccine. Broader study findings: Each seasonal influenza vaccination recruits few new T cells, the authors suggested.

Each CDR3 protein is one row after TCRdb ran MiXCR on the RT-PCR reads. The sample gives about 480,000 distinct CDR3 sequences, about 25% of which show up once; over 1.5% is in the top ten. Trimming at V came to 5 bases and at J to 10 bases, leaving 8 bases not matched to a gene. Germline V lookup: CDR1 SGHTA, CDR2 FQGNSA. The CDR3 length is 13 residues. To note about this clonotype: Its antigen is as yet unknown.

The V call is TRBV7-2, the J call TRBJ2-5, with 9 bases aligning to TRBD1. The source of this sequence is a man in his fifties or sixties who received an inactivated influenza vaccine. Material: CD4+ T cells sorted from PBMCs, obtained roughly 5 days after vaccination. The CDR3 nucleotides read TGTGCCAGCAGCCTCGACAGGGGGGATGACCAGTACTTC. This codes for CASSLDRGDDQYF.